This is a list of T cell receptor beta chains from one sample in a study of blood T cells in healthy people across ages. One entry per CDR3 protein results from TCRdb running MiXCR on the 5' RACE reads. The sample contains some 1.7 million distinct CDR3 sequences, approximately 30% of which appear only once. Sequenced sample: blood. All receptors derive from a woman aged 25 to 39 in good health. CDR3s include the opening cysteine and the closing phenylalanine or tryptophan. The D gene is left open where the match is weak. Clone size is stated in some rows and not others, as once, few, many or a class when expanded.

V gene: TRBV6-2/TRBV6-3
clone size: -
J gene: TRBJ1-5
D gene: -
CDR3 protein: CASRRPGWQPQHF
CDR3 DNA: TGTGCCAGCAGGAGGCCGGGCTGGCAGCCCCAGCATTTT

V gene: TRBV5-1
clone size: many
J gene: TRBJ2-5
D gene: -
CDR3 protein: CASRKGPSGQETQYF
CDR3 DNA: TGCGCCAGCAGGAAAGGACCTTCGGGGCAAGAGACCCAGTACTTC

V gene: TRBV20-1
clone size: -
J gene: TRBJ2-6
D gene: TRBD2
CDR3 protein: CSALAASGANVLTF
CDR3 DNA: TGCAGTGCCCTAGCGGCCTCTGGGGCCAACGTCCTGACTTTC

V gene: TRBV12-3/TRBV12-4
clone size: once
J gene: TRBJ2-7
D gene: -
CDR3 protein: CASSCGHDLSEQYF
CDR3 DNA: TGTGCCAGCAGTTGTGGACACGACCTCTCCGAGCAGTACTTC

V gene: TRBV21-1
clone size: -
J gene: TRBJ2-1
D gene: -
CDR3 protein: CASSLPTVETATERPGRFF
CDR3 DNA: TGTGCCAGCAGCCTCCCTACGGTTGAGACCGCAACTGAACGGCCGGGACGGTTCTTC

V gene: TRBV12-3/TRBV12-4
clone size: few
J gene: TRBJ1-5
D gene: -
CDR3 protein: CASSFFQGSNQPQHF
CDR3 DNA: TGTGCCAGCAGTTTCTTTCAGGGATCCAATCAGCCCCAGCATTTT

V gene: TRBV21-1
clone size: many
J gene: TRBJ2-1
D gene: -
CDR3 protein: CAITPPGGLYEQFF
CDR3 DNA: TGTGCCATTACCCCCCCGGGGGGGTTATATGAGCAGTTCTTC

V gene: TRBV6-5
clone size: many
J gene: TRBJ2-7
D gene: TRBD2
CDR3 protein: CASSYASSGRSYEQYF
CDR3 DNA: TGTGCCAGCAGTTACGCCAGCAGCGGGAGATCTTACGAGCAGTACTTC

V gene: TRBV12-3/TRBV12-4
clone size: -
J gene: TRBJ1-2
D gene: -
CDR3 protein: CASSLSGMELANYGYTF
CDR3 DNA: TGTGCCAGCAGTTTGTCAGGGATGGAGCTGGCTAACTATGGCTACACCTTC

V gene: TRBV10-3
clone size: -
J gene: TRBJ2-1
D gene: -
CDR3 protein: CATGSPYNEQFF
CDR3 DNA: TGTGCCACCGGATCGCCCTACAATGAGCAGTTCTTC

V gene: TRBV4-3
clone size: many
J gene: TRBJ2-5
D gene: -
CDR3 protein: CASSQVLHKETQYF
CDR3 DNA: TGCGCCAGCAGCCAGGTCCTACACAAAGAGACCCAGTACTTC

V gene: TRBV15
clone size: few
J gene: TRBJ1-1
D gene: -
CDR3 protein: CATYLGGGNTEAFF
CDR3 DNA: TGTGCCACCTATCTGGGGGGGGGGAACACTGAAGCTTTCTTT

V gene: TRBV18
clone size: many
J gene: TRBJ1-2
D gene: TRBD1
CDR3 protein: CASSLDRASYTF
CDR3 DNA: TGTGCCAGCTCACTGGACAGGGCAAGCTACACCTTC

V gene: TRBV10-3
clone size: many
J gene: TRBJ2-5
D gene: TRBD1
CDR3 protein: CAISEDGAGGETQYF
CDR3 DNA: TGTGCCATCAGTGAAGATGGGGCAGGGGGCGAGACCCAGTACTTC

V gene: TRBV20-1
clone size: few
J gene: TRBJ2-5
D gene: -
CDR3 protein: CSAPNGEEQYF
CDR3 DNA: TGCAGTGCCCCTAACGGGGAGGAGCAGTACTTC

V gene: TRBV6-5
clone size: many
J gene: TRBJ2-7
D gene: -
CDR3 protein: CASSYRSSYPYEQYF
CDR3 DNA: TGTGCCAGCAGTTACCGGAGCTCGTACCCGTACGAGCAGTACTTC

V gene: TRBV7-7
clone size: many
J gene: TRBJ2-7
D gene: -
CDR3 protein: CASSLRDNESCEQYF
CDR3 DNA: TGTGCCAGCAGCTTACGGGACAACGAGTCCTGCGAGCAGTACTTC

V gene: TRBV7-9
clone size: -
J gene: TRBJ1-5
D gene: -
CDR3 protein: CASSSGGNGQPQHF
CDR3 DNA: TGTGCCAGCAGCTCGGGCGGGAATGGCCAGCCCCAGCATTTT

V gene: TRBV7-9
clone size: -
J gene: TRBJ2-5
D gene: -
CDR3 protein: CARSSPFGTETQYF
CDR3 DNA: TGTGCCAGAAGCTCACCATTTGGGACCGAGACCCAGTACTTC

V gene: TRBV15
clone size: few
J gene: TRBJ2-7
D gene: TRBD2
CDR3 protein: CATSRDWASGSVDEQYF
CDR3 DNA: TGTGCCACCAGCAGAGATTGGGCTAGCGGATCGGTGGATGAGCAGTACTTC

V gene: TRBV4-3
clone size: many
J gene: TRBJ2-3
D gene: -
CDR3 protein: CASSQDTGLGGADTQYF
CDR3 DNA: TGCGCCAGCAGCCAAGATACGGGGCTGGGGGGAGCAGATACGCAGTATTTT

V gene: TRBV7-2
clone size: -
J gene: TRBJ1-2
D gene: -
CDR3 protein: CASSPRSHGYTF
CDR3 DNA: TGTGCCAGCAGCCCACGTAGTCATGGCTACACCTTC

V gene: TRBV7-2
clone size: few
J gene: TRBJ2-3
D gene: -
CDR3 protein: CASSLGGGRKTQYF
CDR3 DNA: TGTGCCAGCAGCTTAGGCGGAGGGAGGAAGACGCAGTATTTT

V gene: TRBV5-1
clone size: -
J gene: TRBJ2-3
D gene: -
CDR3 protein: CASKPAEPTDTQYF
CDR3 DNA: TGCGCCAGCAAACCAGCGGAGCCCACAGATACGCAGTATTTT

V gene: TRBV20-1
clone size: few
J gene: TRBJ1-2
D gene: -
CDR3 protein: CSARARVGGYGYTF
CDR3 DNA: TGCAGTGCTAGAGCGAGGGTTGGGGGCTATGGCTACACCTTC

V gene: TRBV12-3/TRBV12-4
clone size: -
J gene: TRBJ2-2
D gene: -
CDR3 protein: CASTLGGPRAGELFF
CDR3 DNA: TGTGCCAGCACCCTGGGGGGACCGCGGGCCGGGGAGCTGTTTTTT

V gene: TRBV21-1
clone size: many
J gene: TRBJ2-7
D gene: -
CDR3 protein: CASSKANPDRGSPYEQYF
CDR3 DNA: TGTGCCAGCAGCAAAGCAAACCCCGACAGGGGCTCCCCCTACGAGCAGTACTTC

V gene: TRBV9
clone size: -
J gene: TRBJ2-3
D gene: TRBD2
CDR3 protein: CASSDRRERGWDTQYF
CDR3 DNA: TGTGCCAGCAGCGATCGGAGGGAGCGGGGGTGGGATACGCAGTATTTT

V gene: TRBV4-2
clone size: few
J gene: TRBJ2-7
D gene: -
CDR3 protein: CASSARDSTYEQYF
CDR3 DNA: TGTGCCAGCAGCGCCCGGGACTCCACCTACGAGCAGTACTTC

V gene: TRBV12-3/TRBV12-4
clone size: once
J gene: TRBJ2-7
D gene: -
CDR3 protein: CASIKDRTSYNEQYF
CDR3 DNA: TGTGCCAGCATCAAAGACAGAACCTCCTACAATGAGCAGTACTTC

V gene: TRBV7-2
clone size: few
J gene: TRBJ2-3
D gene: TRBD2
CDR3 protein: CASSFAASGGASTQYF
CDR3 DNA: TGTGCCAGCAGCTTTGCTGCTAGCGGGGGGGCCAGTACGCAGTATTTT

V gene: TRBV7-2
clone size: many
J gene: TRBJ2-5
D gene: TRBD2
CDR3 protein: CASSLLAGTQETQYF
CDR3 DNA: TGTGCCAGCAGCTTACTAGCGGGAACGCAAGAGACCCAGTACTTC

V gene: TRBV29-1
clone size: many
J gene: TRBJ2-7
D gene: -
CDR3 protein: CSVPTKTGNLGEQYF
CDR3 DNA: TGCAGCGTTCCGACGAAAACAGGGAACCTCGGGGAGCAGTACTTC

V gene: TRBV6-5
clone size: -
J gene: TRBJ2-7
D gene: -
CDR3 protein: CASSPLPDVGYEQYF
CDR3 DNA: TGTGCCAGCAGTCCCCTCCCTGATGTGGGCTACGAGCAGTACTTC

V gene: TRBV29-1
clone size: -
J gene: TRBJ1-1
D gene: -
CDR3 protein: CSGGVGGGTEAFF
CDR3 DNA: TGCAGCGGCGGAGTAGGGGGTGGGACTGAAGCTTTCTTT

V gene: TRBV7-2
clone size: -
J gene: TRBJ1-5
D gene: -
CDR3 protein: CASSLGSGQRGQPQHF
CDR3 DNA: TGTGCCAGCAGCTTAGGGAGTGGACAGCGAGGTCAGCCCCAGCATTTT

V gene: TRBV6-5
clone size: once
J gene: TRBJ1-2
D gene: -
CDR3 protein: CASSVGASGPYEQHF
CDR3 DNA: TGTGCCAGCAGCGTAGGGGCTAGCGGCCCCTACGAGCAGCACTTC

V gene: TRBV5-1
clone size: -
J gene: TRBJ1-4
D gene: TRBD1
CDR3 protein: CASSNTGTGSEELFF
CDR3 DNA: TGCGCCAGCAGCAACACCGGGACAGGGAGTGAAGAACTGTTTTTT

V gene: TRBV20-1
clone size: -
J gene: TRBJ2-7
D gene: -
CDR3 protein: CSATRGAGSEQYF
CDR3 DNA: TGCAGTGCTACCCGGGGGGCTGGCTCCGAGCAGTACTTC

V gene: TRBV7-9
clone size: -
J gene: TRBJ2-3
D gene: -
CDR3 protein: CASSVDLTRGGTDTQYF
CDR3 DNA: TGTGCCAGCAGCGTCGACCTCACTAGAGGGGGCACAGATACGCAGTATTTT

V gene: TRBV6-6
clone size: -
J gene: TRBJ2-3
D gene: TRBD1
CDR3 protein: CASSRRRGTGVHDTQYF
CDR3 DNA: TGTGCCAGCAGTCGGCGAAGGGGGACAGGGGTGCATGATACGCAGTATTTT

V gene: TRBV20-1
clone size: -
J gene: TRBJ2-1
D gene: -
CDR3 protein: CSASDEGGSYNEQFF
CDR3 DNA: TGCAGTGCTAGTGATGAGGGGGGCTCCTACAATGAGCAGTTCTTC

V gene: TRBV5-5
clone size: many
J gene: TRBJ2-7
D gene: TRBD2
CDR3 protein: CASSSGGAYEQYF
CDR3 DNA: TGTGCCAGCAGCTCCGGGGGGGCTTACGAGCAGTACTTC

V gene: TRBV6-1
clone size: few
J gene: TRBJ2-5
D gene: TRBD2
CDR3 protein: CASSRSFGTSGEETQYF
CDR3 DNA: TGTGCCAGCAGCCGCAGCTTCGGGACTAGCGGAGAAGAGACCCAGTACTTC

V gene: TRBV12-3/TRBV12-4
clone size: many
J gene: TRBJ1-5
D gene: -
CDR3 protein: CASSFGGVNQPQHF
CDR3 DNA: TGTGCCAGCAGTTTTGGAGGGGTAAATCAGCCCCAGCATTTT

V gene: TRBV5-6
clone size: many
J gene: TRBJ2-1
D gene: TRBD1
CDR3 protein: CASSLDRGDEQFF
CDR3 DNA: TGTGCCAGCAGCTTGGACAGGGGGGATGAGCAGTTCTTC

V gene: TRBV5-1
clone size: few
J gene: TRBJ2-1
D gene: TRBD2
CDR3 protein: CASSRGGGYPEQFF
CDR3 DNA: TGCGCCAGCAGCCGGGGGGGAGGGTACCCTGAGCAGTTCTTC